This T cell receptor (beta chain) is drawn from a study of tumor and adjacent non-tumor tissue in lung cancer. As for the study in general: Patients were aged roughly 31 to 76, ten or so men and a handful of women, stage I to III. The study, taken as a whole, reports: Tumor repertoires had a smaller top 100 clone share than normal lung.

CDR1 and CDR2 (germline): DFQATT, SNEGSKA (reference sequence). This CDR3 spans 15 amino acids. No cell sorting was done before RNA was extracted from the tissue. This non-tumor lung sample came from over 3 cm beyond the tumor edge. Between August and November 2014, newly diagnosed, chemotherapy-naive lung cancer patients underwent thoracic surgery in China. A modified ARM-PCR protocol with three rounds of nested PCR amplified TCRbeta. TCRdb passed the multiplex PCR reads through MiXCR, listing each CDR3 protein once. This table holds 80,000 or so distinct CDR3 sequences, 80% to 90% found once. Comment on this clonotype: Its antigen is not known. The junction and the germline gene differ at one end; a read error may be behind it.

Material: distant non-tumor lung tissue. The TCR originated in a man in his sixties with non-small cell lung cancer. V usage is TRBV20-1 and J usage is TRBJ1-6; D unclear. The CDR3 DNA reads TGCAGTGATGGAGCTAGACAAGGCAATAATTCACCACTCCACTTT. Amino acids: CSDGARQGNNSPLHF.